This T cell receptor beta chain came from a study of T cell responses to AZD1222 COVID-19 vaccine. V was cut by 4 bases and J by 7 bases, with 19 bases left in between. The CDR3 totals 16 residues. The germline CDR1 and CDR2 sequences are KGHDR and SFDVKD. This clone was picked up a small number of times. Its antigen is currently unknown. Libraries were prepared by immunoSEQ multiplex PCR; TCRdb keeps only in-frame clonotypes and omits some of them. The sample holds approximately 190,000 clones; over 80% are singletons and the top ten take 1% to 1.5%. Study-wide results and caveats: Without day 14 samples, only post-peak T cell repertoires were studied. Donors were largely white British and mainly female; clonal diversity was possibly underestimated. Variant regions that are unmutated are reportedly the target of nearly half of spike-specific TCRs.

Sequencing was performed on peripheral blood, taken on day 0 of AZD1222 vaccination. This chain links TRBV24-1 with TRBJ2-1, with a tentative D call TRBD1 (6 bases). This TCR was recovered from an adult in good health. The CDR3 DNA follows: TGTGCCACCAGTGACACAGGGTCGGGTCTTCTAAATGAGCAGTTCTTC. It translates to CATSDTGSGLLNEQFF.